The 17 T cell receptor beta chains below all came from one sample that was sequenced in a study of OX40 agonist ivuxolimab in advanced cancers. Assay: immunoSEQ multiplex PCR; the TCRdb copy retains only in-frame clones and omits some. This sample yields 25,000 to 40,000 clones, of which 81% are seen a single time; 20% to 25% belongs to the top ten. Sequenced here: CD4+ or CD8+ T cells sorted from blood, sampled in a trial of the OX40 agonist ivuxolimab. These TCRs come from an adult with an advanced solid tumor such as melanoma, head and neck, liver or kidney cancer.

This CDR3 is CASSLNPGEETQYF. Here the CDR3 DNA reads TGTGCCAGCAGCTTAAATCCGGGGGAGGAGACCCAGTACTTC. The chain employs TRBV7-3 and TRBJ2-5; D is perhaps TRBD2 (6 bases). Germline CDR1 is SGHTA and CDR2 is FQGTGA. V lost 1 base and J 5 bases, leaving 11 bases between the germline ends. The CDR3 spans 14 residues.

V is TRBV7-2 and J is TRBJ2-7, with TRBD1 as a possible D gene (7 bases). Trimming took 3 bases from V and 2 from J, leaving 11 bases between them. Germline V gives CDR1 SGHTA, CDR2 FQGNSA. There are 14 residues in the CDR3. CDR3 amino acids: CASSFGGTAYEQYF. The CDR3 DNA sequence: TGTGCCAGCAGCTTTGGCGGGACAGCCTACGAGCAGTACTTC. Looking up the rest from reference TRBV7-2 and TRBJ2-7 gives the full variable domain: GAGVSQSPSNKVTEKGKDVELRCDPISGHTALYWYRQSLGQGLEFLIYFQGNSAPDKSGLPSDRFSAERTGGSVSTLTIQRTQQEDSAVYLCASSFGGTAYEQYFGPGTRLTVT.

The chain combines TRBV7-3 with TRBJ2-7; D gene unclear. V lost 4 bases, J lost 7 bases, and 20 bases lay in between. The germline gives CDR1 SGHTA, CDR2 FQGTGA. There are 15 residues in the CDR3. The CDR3 coding sequence is TGTGCCAGCAGCTCCGGACGTAGCCCTACGGTGGAGCAGTACTTC. It is translated as CASSSGRSPTVEQYF.

This chain joins TRBV7-2 and TRBJ2-7, with TRBD1 matching over 8 bases. Germline V gives CDR1 SGHTA, CDR2 FQGNSA. This CDR3 contains 15 residues. V lost 4 bases to trimming and J lost 0 bases; unmatched junction nucleotides: 5. The CDR3 sequence: CASSYTGGSSYEQYF. The CDR3 coding sequence is TGTGCCAGCAGCTACACAGGGGGGAGCTCCTACGAGCAGTACTTC.

This clone was seen only once. This chain links TRBV7-6 with TRBJ2-3; D is possibly TRBD1 (5 bases). CDR1 is SGHVS, CDR2 FNYEAQ, per germline. The CDR3 contains 15 residues. Deletions cut 2 bases from V and 1 base from J, with 10 bases between. The CDR3: CASSLTGHRTDTQYF. Here the CDR3 DNA reads TGTGCCAGCAGCTTAACCGGACACCGCACAGATACGCAGTATTTT.

The chain uses TRBV5-1 and TRBJ2-2, with TRBD2 as a possible D gene (5 bases). This CDR3 comprises 15 residues. V shed 2 bases and J shed 1 base, with 9 bases lying between them. CDR1 and CDR2 (germline): SGHRS, YFSETQ. CDR3 DNA: TGCGCCAGCAGCTTTGGACTTAGGAACACCGGGGAGCTGTTTTTT. Protein sequence: CASSFGLRNTGELFF.

The chain combines TRBV5-8 with TRBJ2-1; 8 bases map to TRBD1. The germline V gene has CDR1 SGHTS and CDR2 YDEGEE. This CDR3 spans 16 amino acids. V dropped 5 bases and J dropped 5; count of bases not matched to a gene: 12. Written as DNA, the CDR3 is TGTGCCAGCAGGGGGACAGGCCGCTACTCTCACAATGAGCAGTTCTTC. Residues: CASRGTGRYSHNEQFF.

CDR3 amino acids: CASSTDRAGTQYF. The CDR3 nucleotides read TGTGCCAGCAGTACCGACAGGGCAGGAACCCAGTACTTC. The rearrangement links TRBV6-5 to TRBJ2-5, with 7 bases that match TRBD1. Germline-derived CDR1 and CDR2 are MNHEY and SVGAGI. Losses at the gene ends were 5 bases for V and 8 bases for J; bases not matched to a gene: 8. CDR3 size: 13 residues.

The rearrangement uses TRBV6-5 and TRBJ1-1; TRBD1 is a possible D gene (6 bases). V was shortened by 7 bases and J by 5 bases, with 14 bases between the two germline ends. CDR3 length: 13 residues. CDR1 is MNHEY, CDR2 SVGAGI, per germline. DNA of the CDR3: TGTGCCAGCACCCAAGGGGGGAATACTGAAGCTTTCTTT. Translation: CASTQGGNTEAFF.

This clone appeared once. The V gene is TRBV5-1, the J gene TRBJ2-5, with TRBD1 matching 9 bases. V was pared by 2 bases and J by 2 bases, with 1 base of the junction left unmatched. Germline assignment: CDR1 SGHRS and CDR2 YFSETQ. This CDR3 is built from 14 residues. As DNA, the CDR3 is TGCGCCAGCAGCTTAGACAGGGGGCAAGAGACCCAGTACTTC. Protein product: CASSLDRGQETQYF.

This chain connects TRBV7-9 to TRBJ2-7; 7 bases are shared with TRBD2. Germline CDR1 is SEHNR and CDR2 is FQNEAQ (reference sequence). The length of the CDR3 is 14 residues. With V trimmed by 5 bases and J by 7 bases, 11 bases remained unmatched. CDR3 in DNA: TGTGCCAGCAGCGCAGCGGGAAACCTCCTGGAGCAGTACTTC. Protein product: CASSAAGNLLEQYF.

This clone was counted a few times. The chain carries TRBV25-1 and TRBJ1-2; maybe TRBD1 (5 bases). The CDR3 sequence is 13 residues long. V lost 5 bases and J 7 bases, leaving 14 bases between the germline ends. CDR1 and CDR2 (germline): MGHDK, SYGVNS. Written as DNA, the CDR3 is TGTGCCAGCAGTACTCCCGACAGCCGTGGCTACACCTTC. It yields the protein CASSTPDSRGYTF.

The chain joins TRBV9 to TRBJ2-5; a possible D gene is TRBD2 (6 bases). The CDR3 is made up of 15 amino acids. Germline lookup yields CDR1 SGDLS and CDR2 YYNGEE. The germline V and J ends were trimmed by 0 bases and 5 bases, with 14 bases remaining between them. In nucleotides, the CDR3 is TGTGCCAGCAGCGTAGAAGGGACTGGGCGGGAGACCCAGTACTTC. Translating it yields CASSVEGTGRETQYF.

V and J are TRBV18 and TRBJ2-2, with D unresolved. The CDR3 runs to 15 residues. V was pared by 4 bases and J by 4 bases, with 13 bases between. CDR1 is KGHSH and CDR2 is LQKENI in the germline V gene. The chain's CDR3 is CASSRTDGSTGELFF. The CDR3 nucleotides are TGTGCCAGCTCACGAACCGACGGGTCCACCGGGGAGCTGTTTTTT.

The J gene is TRBJ1-2, the V gene TRBV28, with 8 bases fitting TRBD1. Germline V lookup: CDR1 MDHEN, CDR2 SYDVKM. There are 14 residues in the CDR3. V was pared by 5 bases and J by 5 bases, with 7 bases of the junction left unmatched. The CDR3 DNA is TGTGCCAGCAGTCCCAGGGGGCGGGGGTATGGCTACACCTTC. This codes for CASSPRGRGYGYTF.

This chain connects TRBV1 to TRBJ2-3; the table's D gene call, TRBD2, was not cross checked with the DNA. TRBV1 is reported as a pseudogene. The CDR3 sequence is 21 residues long. CDR3 bases: TGCACCAGCAGCCAAGGGCGTCCCCCCGTCGCGTCAGCGCCATACACAGATACGCAGTATTTT. Its translation: CTSSQGRPPVASAPYTDTQYF.

V usage is TRBV13 and J usage is TRBJ2-3, with D uncertain. Trimming took 5 bases from V and 1 from J, leaving 16 bases between them. Germline assignment: CDR1 PRHDT and CDR2 FYEKMQ (reference sequence). The CDR3 has 16 amino acids. In DNA, the CDR3 is TGTGCCAGCAGCCCAGGCCCGGGCGAGGGCACAGATACGCAGTATTTT. Its translation is CASSPGPGEGTDTQYF.